The clone carrying this T cell receptor (beta chain) was seen ten or more times. The antigen is not known. These data belong to a study of glioma-infiltrating T cells. For the study at large: About one million peripheral T cells were targeted at about 4.5- to 11-fold coverage. Study-wide points: Very few CDR3 sequences were shared between tissue and blood.

Using RNA template, CDR3s of TCR alpha and beta were amplified with iRepertoire arm-PCR. TCRdb reprocessed the multiplex PCR reads with MiXCR, giving one entry per CDR3 protein. The table lists fewer than 500,000 distinct CDR3 sequences, around 45% of them singletons. Trimming at V came to 3 bases and at J to 3 bases, leaving 2 bases not matched to a gene. CDR1 and CDR2 from the germline V gene are DFQATT and SNEGSKA (reference sequence). CDR3 length equals 13 residues. The sequenced sample was glioma tissue, nonneoplastic brain tissue, or PBMCs (not recorded which). This TCR came from a human donor with low-grade glioma or glioblastoma, undergoing nonglioma brain surgery, or in good health (not recorded which). The rearrangement joins TRBV20-1 to TRBJ1-5; the match to TRBD1 covers 7 bases. CDR3 bases: TGCAGTGCTAGGGACAGGTCCAATCAGCCCCAGCATTTT. It is translated as CSARDRSNQPQHF.